The 8 T cell receptor beta chains below all came from one sample that was sequenced in a study of vaccination effects on CD4 cells after COVID-19. Their target antigens are unknown. Antigen-specific CD4+ T cells were first expanded with viral peptide pools by the ViraFEST assay and only then sequenced. Upon completion of approximately ten days in culture, CD4+ T cells were isolated. Vaccination of participants consisted of two doses of either the BNT162b2 or mRNA-1273 vaccine. TCRdb keeps only in-frame clones here, not all; method: immunoSEQ multiplex PCR. In the table there are about 72,000 clones, 75% to 85% of which are singletons. Sequencing was performed on CD4+ T cells from PBMCs cultured with HCoV-229E spike peptides, taken after COVID-19 vaccination. These receptors were collected from a human donor who received a COVID-19 vaccine.

The sample holds a few counts of this clone. This chain joins TRBV27 and TRBJ2-1, with D unclear. CDR3 size: 14 residues. The V gene's germline CDR1 is MNHEY and CDR2 SMNVEV (reference sequence). Trimming took off 6 bases at V and 3 bases at J, with 12 bases between the two ends. CDR3 protein: CASRSFEYYNEQFF. CDR3 sequence (DNA): TGTGCCAGCAGGTCTTTTGAGTACTACAATGAGCAGTTCTTC.

The table lists this clone with a few counts. The chain couples TRBV18 to TRBJ1-1; 8 nucleotides agree with TRBD1. J was trimmed by 0 bases and V by 1 base; bases with no gene match: 13. This CDR3 contains 19 residues. The germline V gene has CDR1 KGHSH and CDR2 LQKENI. This CDR3 is CASSPRVGQGARVNTEAFF. The CDR3 DNA is TGTGCCAGCTCACCACGGGTTGGGCAGGGGGCTAGAGTGAACACTGAAGCTTTCTTT. Using reference TRBV18 and TRBJ1-1 for the parts outside the CDR3, the full variable domain is NAGVMQNPRHLVRRRGQEARLRCSPMKGHSHVYWYRQLPEEGLKFMVYLQKENIIDESGMPKERFSAEFPKEGPSILRIQQVVRGDSAAYFCASSPRVGQGARVNTEAFFGQGTRLTVV.

A few counts support this clone. The chain joins TRBV19 to TRBJ1-3; the D gene is possibly TRBD1 (6 bases). Trimming pared 6 bases from V and 2 bases from J, leaving 8 bases between. CDR1 and CDR2 (germline): LNHDA, SQIVND (reference sequence). The CDR3 loop spans 13 amino acids. The CDR3 here is CASSRGTGNTIYF. The CDR3 DNA reads TGTGCCAGTAGCAGGGGCACTGGAAACACCATATATTTT.

The rearrangement links TRBV5-1 to TRBJ2-5, with 9 bases fitting TRBD1. This CDR3 spans 14 amino acids. The V segment lost 4 bases and the J segment 5 bases; nucleotides outside the gene matches: 6. Germline V gene sequence: CDR1 SGHRS, CDR2 YFSETQ. CDR3 in DNA: TGCGCCAGCAGCACCCGGGACAGGGATGAGACCCAGTACTTC. It yields the protein CASSTRDRDETQYF.

The V gene is TRBV5-1, the J gene TRBJ2-3, with D maybe TRBD1 (6 bases). The CDR3 runs 14 residues. Germline loops: CDR1 SGHRS, CDR2 YFSETQ. V lost 2 bases, J lost 5 bases, and 12 bases lay in between. DNA for the CDR3: TGCGCCAGCAGCTTACAGGGTATGTTAGATACGCAGTATTTT. Protein: CASSLQGMLDTQYF.

The rearrangement links TRBV2 to TRBJ2-3; 7 bases align to TRBD1. This CDR3 spans 15 amino acids. V lost 6 bases, J lost 5 bases, and 11 bases stayed unmatched. Germline V gives CDR1 SNHLY, CDR2 FYNNEI. The CDR3 spells CASSLTGQDGDTQYF. The CDR3 DNA is TGTGCCAGCAGCCTGACAGGACAGGATGGAGATACGCAGTATTTT.

J is TRBJ1-2 and V is TRBV7-2; unclear D gene. The CDR3 has 15 amino acids. V shed 5 bases and J shed 4 bases, with 17 bases lying between them. CDR1 is SGHTA, CDR2 FQGNSA, per germline. This chain's CDR3 is CASSPRASRGYGYTF. The CDR3 DNA reads TGTGCCAGCAGCCCACGGGCCTCCCGGGGCTATGGCTACACCTTC. Supplemented by reference TRBV7-2 and TRBJ1-2, the full variable domain reads GAGVSQSPSNKVTEKGKDVELRCDPISGHTALYWYRQSLGQGLEFLIYFQGNSAPDKSGLPSDRFSAERTGGSVSTLTIQRTQQEDSAVYLCASSPRASRGYGYTFGSGTRLTVV.

This clone was seen once. The chain employs TRBV18 and TRBJ1-1, with 7 bases identical to TRBD1. In germline, CDR1 is KGHSH, CDR2 LQKENI. The CDR3 is 15 residues long. V was pared by 3 bases and J by 1 base, with 5 bases of the junction left unmatched. CDR3 residues: CASSPRQGTNTEAFF. The CDR3, as DNA: TGTGCCAGCTCACCGAGACAGGGTACGAACACTGAAGCTTTCTTT.